This TCR beta chain was recorded in a study of shared clonotypes between healthy human individuals. Profiling relied on immunoSEQ multiplex PCR, and the TCRdb table lists in-frame clones only, not all of them. The profile shows 400,000 to 600,000 clones, 95% to 96% of them singletons. Whole-study results and caveats: Naive subsets usually exceeded memory subsets in estimated richness.

Germline V CDR1 and CDR2: SNHLY, FYNNEI. V was clipped by 6 bases and J by 0 bases, with 12 bases between them. This CDR3 region has 14 residues. Note on this clone: No antigen is known for it.

The V gene is TRBV2, the J gene TRBJ2-7; a possible D gene is TRBD1 (5 bases). This TCR was sampled from a woman aged 25 to 39 in good health. What was sequenced was naive CD4+ T cells sorted from blood. Subset here: CD45RA+ positively selected. The CDR3 sequence is CASRGRWSSYEQYF. The CDR3 nucleotides are TGTGCCAGCAGGGGGCGGTGGAGCTCCTACGAGCAGTACTTC.